This record looks at one T cell receptor beta chain sequence and its context. Its antigen is unidentified. The sample is drawn from a study of Ad26.COV2.S vaccination and SARS-CoV-2 variants. Background on the study: Donor allocation was to the COV1001 Ad26.COV2.S trial arm. Once or twice, 56 days apart, Ad26.COV2.S was delivered intramuscularly. Overall study results and limits: Vaccinated individuals (as opposed to placebo recipients) had higher spike-specific TCR breadth.

Regarding treatment: 15 to 20 received Ad26.COV2.S at low or high dose, single or two shots; roughly five received placebo; per-sample allocation not given. Samples came from day 63 after the first vaccine or placebo injection. Repertoires were generated with immunoSEQ multiplex PCR, while TCRdb's copy carries only in-frame clones and drops some. The table lists roughly 510,000 clones, around 90% of them singletons, with 9.5% to 15% in the top ten. With 6 bases removed from V and 1 base from J, the gap between germline ends came to 19 bases. CDR1 and CDR2 (germline): LGHNA, YSLEER. The CDR3 has 16 amino acids.

Material: peripheral blood, obtained in a trial of Ad26.COV2.S vaccine versus placebo. The chain is built from TRBV4-3 and TRBJ2-7; D may match TRBD1 or TRBD2 (5 bases each). The clonotype was recovered from a person between 18 and 60 years old who received the Ad26.COV2.S COVID-19 vaccine or a placebo. In nucleotides, the CDR3 is TGCGCCAGCAGTCCCGCCGTCGGGACGCCTTCCTACGAGCAGTACTTC. Protein sequence: CASSPAVGTPSYEQYF.